Sequencing of this T cell receptor beta chain was carried out in a study of CD8 T cells in ankylosing spondylitis. Scientists made TCR beta libraries using quantitative 5'-RACE with molecular barcodes. TCRdb passed the 5' RACE reads through MiXCR, listing each CDR3 protein once. The repertoire holds about 460,000 distinct CDR3 sequences, about 5.7% seen once, with under 4.5% in the top ten. This clonotype was seen repeatedly, ten times or more. The antigen is undetermined. This CDR3 comprises 15 residues. Looked up from germline, CDR1 is SEHNR and CDR2 is FQNEAQ (reference sequence). J lost 4 bases, V lost 5 bases, and 9 bases had no gene match. Study results and caveats: Matched ankylosing spondylitis synovial fluid reportedly showed significant enrichment of disease-linked clones. Characteristic of ankylosing spondylitis blood, it appeared, was a TCR beta motif comprising several highly homologous variants. Prior work had noted some motif variants in reactive arthritis blood and synovial fluid. Within peripheral blood, clones linked to disease were CD8+ and relatively rare.

The chain recombines TRBV7-9 with TRBJ2-3, with 7 bases identical to TRBD1. This TCR came from a male donor with ankylosing spondylitis. The source material was blood, either unsorted or a sorted T cell fraction (not recorded which). The CDR3 region has the DNA TGTGCCAGCAGCCCACGAAGACAGGGATCAGATACGCAGTATTTT. It codes for CASSPRRQGSDTQYF.